The T cell receptor (beta chain) under discussion was sequenced for a study of shared clonotypes between healthy human individuals. The authors ran the assay at deep level. Clones were read by immunoSEQ multiplex PCR, and TCRdb kept only the in-frame ones, dropping some. This table holds 850,000 to 1,200,000 clones, about 77% found once. Germline V lookup: CDR1 GTSNPN, CDR2 SVGIG (reference sequence). Trimming took 3 bases from V and 7 from J, leaving 18 bases between them. The CDR3 is 14 residues long. Adult donors, all healthy and HIV-negative, had no recent acute infections or vaccinations. On this clone itself: Its target is unknown.

Whole-study findings and limits: Clonotype sharing across donors was expected to vary with sequencing depth.

Specimen: memory CD4+ T cells sorted from blood. Subset specified: CD45RA-negative fraction. V and J are TRBV30 and TRBJ1-1; tentative D call: TRBD1 (5 bases). The sequence came from a man between 18 and 35 years old in good health. CDR3 region: CAWRWGGSSFEAFF. The CDR3 nucleotides read TGTGCCTGGAGATGGGGGGGGAGCTCCTTTGAAGCTTTCTTT.